Following are 8 T cell receptor beta chains from one sample sequenced in a study of T cell repertoires in aging, cancer and after chemotherapy. The template was genomic DNA from peripheral blood, not RNA. Rearranged V-D-J TRB sequences were amplified with a mixed TRB-A/B primer pool. TCRdb reanalysed the multiplex PCR reads using MiXCR and keeps one entry per CDR3 protein. The repertoire consists of about 3,500 distinct CDR3 sequences, with under 50% occurring once and the leading ten covering 49%. The sample was blood. These receptors all stem from a human donor in good health.

This chain links TRBV5-4 with TRBJ2-1; D gene ambiguous. CDR3 length: 14 residues. V lost 4 bases and J lost 0, with 8 bases in between. From germline, CDR1 is SGHNT and CDR2 YYREEE (reference sequence). The CDR3 DNA follows: TGTGCCAGCAGCCAGCCCAGCTCCTACAATGAGCAGTTCTTC. Its protein product is CASSQPSSYNEQFF.

V usage is TRBV5-6 and J usage is TRBJ1-2, with D possibly being TRBD1 (5 bases). The CDR3 spans 15 residues. Germline-derived CDR1 and CDR2 are SGHDT and YYEEEE. V was clipped by 0 bases and J by 4 bases, with 13 bases between them. CDR3: CASSLDGGSGYGYTF. As DNA, the CDR3 is TGTGCCAGCAGCTTGGATGGGGGATCCGGCTATGGCTACACCTTC.

V is TRBV27 and J is TRBJ2-3; TRBD2 matches at 8 bases. J lost 3 bases, V lost 6 bases, and 5 bases had no gene match. Germline assignment: CDR1 MNHEY and CDR2 SMNVEV (reference sequence). The CDR3 is 14 residues long. For the CDR3, the DNA is TGTGCCAGCAGGCGGGGGGAGGTGACAGATACGCAGTATTTT. Protein: CASRRGEVTDTQYF.

This clonotype has more than one count but fewer than ten. The rearrangement joins TRBV5-6 to TRBJ2-2; 9 bases fit TRBD1. Per the germline V gene, CDR1 is SGHDT and CDR2 is YYEEEE. CDR3 length: 16 amino acids. The trim removed 2 bases at V and 6 bases at J, leaving 8 bases unmatched. CDR3 region: CASSFLGQGNPGELFF. For the CDR3, the DNA is TGTGCCAGCAGCTTTTTGGGACAGGGCAATCCCGGGGAGCTGTTTTTT.

In the case of this clonotype: A junction boundary mismatches the germline segment, possibly from a read error. The chain uses TRBV12-3 or TRBV12-4 and TRBJ2-3, with D uncertain. The CDR3 totals 16 residues. The CDR3 DNA reads as TGTGCCACCAGTGATTCAGGACCGGAGAGCACAGATACGCAGTATTTT. This sequence encodes CATSDSGPESTDTQYF.

The chain employs TRBV28 and TRBJ2-7; unclear D gene. V was trimmed by 4 bases and J by 2 bases, leaving 15 bases between them. Germline V gives CDR1 MDHEN, CDR2 SYDVKM. This CDR3 is built from 15 residues. The CDR3 region has the DNA TGTGCCAGCAGTTCCCCTCTATACGGGCCCTACGAGCAGTACGTC. Encoded protein: CASSSPLYGPYEQYV.

In this sample, this clonotype is large. This chain links TRBV15 with TRBJ2-3, with no clear D. Trimming removed 1 base from V and 3 bases from J, with 11 bases in between. The germline V gene encodes CDR1 LNHNV and CDR2 YYDKDF (reference sequence). The CDR3 loop spans 15 amino acids. The DNA for the CDR3 is TGTGCCACCAGCAGAGTCGGGCAGGTTACAGATACGCAGTATTTT. It codes for CATSRVGQVTDTQYF.

J is TRBJ1-2 and V is TRBV18; D gene unclear. Germline V lookup: CDR1 KGHSH, CDR2 LQKENI. Trimming removed 3 bases at V and 6 bases at J, with 17 bases between. The CDR3 sequence is 15 residues long. CDR3 loop: CASSPDLQDLNGYTF. DNA of the CDR3: TGTGCCAGCTCACCGGACCTACAAGATTTAAATGGCTACACCTTC.